This paragraph covers one TCR beta chain sequence. CDR1 SEHNR and CDR2 FQNEAQ come from the germline V gene (reference sequence). CDR3 size: 16 residues. V lost 2 bases, J lost 2 bases, and 13 bases lay in between. Original processing methods: The authors estimated nucleated cell counts from reference gene primer amplification. Profiled with immunoSEQ multiplex PCR; TCRdb holds only in-frame clones, not every one. V and J calls and clone size are copied from that table; D and trimming were computed from the DNA. The sample has about 140,000 clones; approximately 89% are singletons. This sample is drawn from a study of blood T cell repertoires in COVID-19. Looking at the study overall: Acute-phase and convalescent COVID-19 samples originated in the United States, Italy and Spain. Nucleic acid was either cDNA or gDNA, and it came from T cells, B-cell-depleted T cells, or PBMCs.

The chain links TRBV7-9 to TRBJ2-4; no firm D call. The material sequenced was peripheral blood. The sequence was obtained from a man aged 60 to 75 with active or convalescent COVID-19. The CDR3 DNA follows: TGTGCCAGCAGCTTACGAGAAGAAGATACCAAAAACATTCAGTACTTC. This encodes CASSLREEDTKNIQYF.